There are many counts of the clone carrying this T cell receptor beta chain. Germline V lookup: CDR1 DFQATT, CDR2 SNEGSKA (reference sequence). The CDR3 has 12 amino acids. Trimming pared 4 bases from V and 3 bases from J, leaving 10 bases between. Using unique molecular identifiers, the investigators prepared the TCRbeta library. TCRdb analysed the PCR reads with MiXCR anew, one entry per CDR3 protein. The table has around 600,000 distinct CDR3 sequences, roughly 15% seen once. This sample was taken from a study of T-cell reconstitution after alpha-beta-depleted transplantation in children. The material sequenced was PBMCs from the stem cell graft donor, taken from the stem cell graft. This clonotype was sampled from a human donor who donated a stem cell graft to a child with acute myeloid leukemia. The chain is built from TRBV20-1 and TRBJ2-7; a possible D gene is TRBD2 (6 bases). CDR3 sequence (DNA): TGCAGTGCTACGGAGGGAGGCTACGAGCAGTACGTC. This translates into CSATEGGYEQYV.